Below are 15 T cell receptor beta chains sequenced from a single sample in a study of shared clonotypes between healthy human individuals (dated by TCRdb to the early 2020s). CD8 naive samples consisted of CD45RO-negative cells that were positively selected for CCR7, yielding a CD45RA+CCR7+ population without TemRA cells. The library was obtained by the immunoSEQ multiplex PCR assay. TCRdb's version of the immuneACCESS table is confined to in-frame rearrangements and falls short of the full clone set. An unresolved V gene accounts for under half of the shortfall where checked; the remainder is of unknown origin. The sample has about 820,000 clones on record, about 91% of them singletons. The biggest ten clones account for nearly 25% of the sample. Source material: naive CD8+ T cells sorted from blood. Interpreted using the paper, the cell subset or site label stands for: CD45RA+CCR7+. Receptors originate from a man aged 25-45 years in good health.

This clone was detected ten times or more. The chain is built from TRBV10-1 and TRBJ2-1; D possibly uses TRBD1 or TRBD2 (6 bases each). V was pared by 8 bases and J by 6 bases, with 14 bases between. In germline, CDR1 is WNHNN, CDR2 SYGVQD (reference sequence). This CDR3 contains 13 residues. The DNA of the CDR3 is TGCGCCAGCTCCCTAGGGGGGAGCAATGAGCAGTTCTTC. Protein product: CASSLGGSNEQFF.

This clone was detected once. This rearrangement joins TRBV10-2 to TRBJ2-1, with 12 nucleotides matching TRBD2. Germline values: CDR1 WSHSY, CDR2 SAAADI. The CDR3 has 14 residues. Trimming removed 8 bases from V and 5 bases from J; junction bases left unmatched: 4. The CDR3 DNA reads as TGCGCCAGCCACGGACTAGCGGGAAACAATGAGCAGTTCTTC. Translation: CASHGLAGNNEQFF.

This chain connects TRBV10-3 to TRBJ2-7, with 10 bases matching TRBD1. CDR3 size: 16 residues. V lost 3 bases, J lost 1 base, and 6 bases stayed unmatched. CDR1 and CDR2 from the germline V gene are ENHRY and SYGVKD. Written as DNA, the CDR3 is TGTGCCATCAGTGACGTCGACAGGGGGCAATCCTACGAGCAGTACTTC. It encodes CAISDVDRGQSYEQYF.

In its sample, this clone was seen once. The V gene is TRBV6-1, the J gene TRBJ1-1; TRBD1 is a possible D gene (5 bases). Germline values: CDR1 MNHNS, CDR2 SASEGT. The CDR3 contains 15 residues. V was clipped by 6 bases and J by 4 bases, with 18 bases between them. The chain's CDR3 is CASSAGRGMGTEAFF. CDR3 nucleotide sequence: TGTGCCAGCAGCGCGGGGAGGGGTATGGGCACTGAAGCTTTCTTT.

The chain couples TRBV7-9 to TRBJ2-3, with D possibly called TRBD1 or TRBD2 (5 bases each). This CDR3 comprises 12 residues. Per the germline V gene, CDR1 is SEHNR and CDR2 is FQNEAQ (reference sequence). The V end lost 11 bases, the J end lost 2 bases, and 11 bases lay between the germline ends. The CDR3 coding sequence is TGTGCCTCCCGGGGCCTCACAGATACGCAGTATTTT. Translation: CASRGLTDTQYF. The full variable domain, its missing parts supplied by reference TRBV7-9 and TRBJ2-3, is DTGVSQNPRHKITKRGQNVTFRCDPISEHNRLYWYRQTLGQGPEFLTYFQNEAQLEKSRLLSDRFSAERPKGSFSTLEIQRTEQGDSAMYLCASRGLTDTQYFGPGTRLTVL.

The V and J genes are TRBV9 and TRBJ1-1; maybe TRBD1 (5 bases). The CDR3 covers 13 residues. The ends were cut back, 3 bases at V and 4 bases at J, with 10 bases in the middle. Looked up from germline, CDR1 is SGDLS and CDR2 is YYNGEE. The CDR3 here is CASSDVGTTEAFF. CDR3 in DNA: TGTGCCAGCAGCGATGTGGGGACCACTGAAGCTTTCTTT.

This clone was found a few times. The chain couples TRBV30 to TRBJ1-1; possibly TRBD1 for D (6 bases). Trimming left V 3 bases short and J 1 base short, with 6 bases between. This CDR3 is built from 12 residues. Germline V lookup: CDR1 GTSNPN, CDR2 SVGIG (reference sequence). CDR3: CAWRTGNTEAFF. The CDR3 bases are TGTGCCTGGAGGACAGGGAACACTGAAGCTTTCTTT.

The chain links TRBV13 to TRBJ2-7; 9 bases align to TRBD1. The V and J ends lost 5 bases and 3 bases, in that order; junction bases with no gene match: 8. Germline CDR1 is PRHDT and CDR2 is FYEKMQ (reference sequence). This CDR3 contains 15 residues. For the CDR3, the DNA is TGTGCCAGCAGCCCGGGGACAGGGCAGAGCTACGAGCAGTACTTC. Translating it yields CASSPGTGQSYEQYF.

The gene calls are TRBV29-1 and TRBJ2-2; D is possibly TRBD2 (6 bases). Trimming took off 6 bases at V and 3 bases at J, with 8 bases between the two ends. Germline V gives CDR1 SQVTM, CDR2 ANQGSEA. The CDR3 extends over 12 amino acids. The CDR3 nucleotides are TGCAGCGTCGGGACTTACACCGGGGAGCTGTTTTTT. This translates into CSVGTYTGELFF.

The chain is built from TRBV7-9 and TRBJ2-7; a possible D gene is TRBD1 (6 bases). There are 14 residues in the CDR3. Trimming took off 2 bases at V and 7 bases at J, with 15 bases between the two ends. CDR1 SEHNR and CDR2 FQNEAQ come from the germline V gene (reference sequence). In DNA form, the CDR3 reads TGTGCCAGCAGCTTACAAGGGGGTTCCTTGGAGCAGTACTTC. Translation: CASSLQGGSLEQYF.

The V call is TRBV7-2, the J call TRBJ2-1; TRBD2 matches 8 bases. The CDR3 has 14 residues. Germline values: CDR1 SGHTA, CDR2 FQGNSA. V was pared by 8 bases and J by 5 bases, with 8 bases of the junction left unmatched. As DNA, the CDR3 is TGTGCCAGCCGGGAGGGTGTGGGTCACAATGAGCAGTTCTTC. The encoded protein is CASREGVGHNEQFF.

The gene calls are TRBV28 and TRBJ1-1; D possibly corresponds to TRBD1 (5 bases). This CDR3 is 13 amino acids long. Germline CDR1 is MDHEN and CDR2 is SYDVKM. V gave up 5 bases and J gave up 6 bases, with 13 bases separating them. CDR3 sequence: CASSPAGLAEAFF. The CDR3 bases are TGTGCCAGCAGTCCCGCAGGGTTGGCTGAAGCTTTCTTT.

The chain is built from TRBV11-2 and TRBJ2-1; no clear D gene. Germline CDR1 is SGHAT and CDR2 is FQNNGV. The CDR3 runs 12 residues. Trimming took off 5 bases at V and 10 bases at J, with 12 bases between the two ends. The chain's CDR3 is CASSAGSREQFF. CDR3 coding DNA: TGTGCCAGCAGCGCAGGCAGCAGGGAGCAGTTCTTC.

The chain combines TRBV28 with TRBJ2-1, with 9 bases identical to TRBD1. Germline trimming cut 8 bases from V and 9 bases from J; bases unmatched to any gene: 11. The CDR3 is 14 amino acids. CDR1 MDHEN and CDR2 SYDVKM come from the germline V gene. CDR3 nucleotides: TGTGCCAGCGATCACCGGGACAGGGTCAGTGAGCAGTTCTTC. This gives the protein CASDHRDRVSEQFF.

This clone was counted a single time. The chain uses TRBV27 and TRBJ2-4, with D maybe TRBD2 (7 bases). The CDR3 has 18 amino acids. Trimming stripped 6 bases from V and 0 bases from J, with 21 bases between. Germline assignment: CDR1 MNHEY and CDR2 SMNVEV (reference sequence). The CDR3 nucleotides read TGTGCCAGCAGGTGGGGGCCCACCGGGGGGATAGCCAAAAACATTCAGTACTTC. Its translation is CASRWGPTGGIAKNIQYF.